One and the same sample provided the 12 T cell receptor beta chains below, sequenced in a study of OX40 agonist ivuxolimab in advanced cancers. The method was immunoSEQ multiplex PCR; TCRdb's version includes in-frame clones alone and lacks a portion of them. The repertoire holds 76,000 or so clones, with approximately 83% as singletons. The sequenced sample was CD4+ or CD8+ T cells sorted from blood, obtained in a trial of the OX40 agonist ivuxolimab. These receptors were collected from an adult with an advanced solid tumor such as melanoma, head and neck, liver or kidney cancer.

The V call is TRBV10-2, the J call TRBJ2-1; TRBD2 might be the D (7 bases). CDR1 is WSHSY and CDR2 is SAAADI in the germline V gene. The length of the CDR3 is 15 residues. V gave up 3 bases and J gave up 8 bases, with 17 bases separating them. The CDR3: CASSETSVGGHEQFF. The CDR3 DNA sequence: TGCGCCAGCAGTGAAACTAGCGTGGGGGGGCATGAGCAGTTCTTC.

The chain joins TRBV5-1 to TRBJ1-3; D is undetermined. Germline V lookup: CDR1 SGHRS, CDR2 YFSETQ. Trimming removed 0 bases from V and 9 bases from J, with 10 bases in between. CDR3 length equals 13 residues. The CDR3 spells CASSLGSESTIYF. CDR3 DNA sequence: TGCGCCAGCAGCTTGGGGTCAGAAAGCACCATATATTTT.

The chain recombines TRBV30 with TRBJ1-3, with a tentative D call TRBD1 (6 bases). The CDR3 extends over 17 amino acids. The germline V and J ends were trimmed by 3 bases and 4 bases, with 22 bases remaining between them. The germline V gene has CDR1 GTSNPN and CDR2 SVGIG (reference sequence). In DNA form, the CDR3 reads TGTGCCTGGAGACTACCCGCCACAGGGAGGAGGGGAAACACCATATATTTT. Translated, it gives CAWRLPATGRRGNTIYF.

The chain carries TRBV12-5 and TRBJ2-1; 12 bases agree with TRBD2. Per germline, CDR1 LGHNT and CDR2 FRNRAP. The CDR3 consists of 17 residues. Trimming at V came to 1 base and at J to 7 bases, leaving 8 bases not matched to a gene. CDR3 DNA: TGTGCTAGTGGTTTGGACAGGGCTAGCGGGGGGGCTAATGAGCAGTTCTTC. Its protein product is CASGLDRASGGANEQFF.

This clone showed up just a few times. The chain combines TRBV19 with TRBJ2-7; 13 bases map to TRBD2. From germline, CDR1 is LNHDA and CDR2 SQIVND (reference sequence). V shed 9 bases, J shed 5 bases, and the junction held 4 bases outside the gene matches. The CDR3 loop spans 13 amino acids. CDR3 nucleotides: TGTGCCAGCGCGGGACTAGCGGGACACGAGCAGTACTTC. It specifies CASAGLAGHEQYF.

The gene calls are TRBV5-6 and TRBJ2-2, with 7 bases that match TRBD2. V lost 5 bases to trimming and J lost 8 bases; unmatched junction nucleotides: 6. Germline assignment: CDR1 SGHDT and CDR2 YYEEEE. This CDR3 has 13 residues. The CDR3 DNA reads as TGTGCCAGCAGGCCCTTTAGCGGGGGGGAGCTGTTTTTT. Its translation: CASRPFSGGELFF.

The CDR3 is CASSGRGGIDQPQHF. CDR3 bases: TGTGCCAGCAGCGGGAGGGGTGGTATAGATCAGCCCCAGCATTTT. This chain uses TRBV21-1 with TRBJ1-5. TRBV21-1 is labeled a pseudogene. CDR3 length: 15 amino acids.

The chain employs TRBV5-6 and TRBJ1-2, with a possible D match to TRBD1 (5 bases). This CDR3 spans 13 amino acids. Trimming shortened V by 3 bases and J by 3 bases, and 9 bases separated the two germline ends. Germline-derived CDR1 and CDR2 are SGHDT and YYEEEE. The CDR3 sequence: CASSYPGHYGYTF. Written as DNA, the CDR3 is TGTGCCAGCAGCTACCCGGGGCACTATGGCTACACCTTC. Based on the CDR3 plus reference TRBV5-6 and TRBJ1-2, the full variable domain is DAGVTQSPTHLIKTRGQQVTLRCSPKSGHDTVSWYQQALGQGPQFIFQYYEEEERQRGNFPDRFSGHQFPNYSSELNVNALLLGDSALYLCASSYPGHYGYTFGSGTRLTVV.

The J gene is TRBJ2-4, the V gene TRBV19, with TRBD2 identical over 7 bases. Germline V gene sequence: CDR1 LNHDA, CDR2 SQIVND (reference sequence). The CDR3 has 15 residues. Losses at the gene ends were 3 bases for V and 4 bases for J; bases not matched to a gene: 6. The CDR3 DNA follows: TGTGCCAGTAGTATCTCTTCGGGACTAAAAAACATTCAGTACTTC. It specifies CASSISSGLKNIQYF.

This chain uses TRBV29-1 with TRBJ2-1; possibly TRBD1 or TRBD2 for D (7 bases each). The CDR3 contains 14 residues. V lost 5 bases and J lost 2, with 13 bases in between. Germline CDR1 and CDR2: SQVTM and ANQGSEA. The CDR3 DNA reads TGCAGCGTTTCAGGGGGGGGGACCTACAATGAGCAGTTCTTC. Amino acids: CSVSGGGTYNEQFF.

This clone was recorded once. The chain joins TRBV7-3 to TRBJ1-1; possible D gene TRBD1, 6 bases. The germline CDR1 and CDR2 sequences are SGHTA and FQGTGA. The V gene lost 5 bases and the J gene lost 6 bases, with 19 bases spanning the gap. The CDR3 spans 15 residues. CDR3 nucleotide sequence: TGTGCCAGCAGCCCTAGCCTGACAGGAGGGTCTGAAGCTTTCTTT. Protein product: CASSPSLTGGSEAFF.

This clone was found once. The V call is TRBV7-8, the J call TRBJ1-5; D call uncertain. The CDR3 consists of 14 residues. CDR1 and CDR2 (germline): SGHVS, FQNEAQ. Trimming removed 5 bases at V and 0 bases at J, with 8 bases between. The CDR3 reads CASSGGYSNQPQHF. In DNA form, the CDR3 reads TGTGCCAGCAGCGGCGGATATAGCAATCAGCCCCAGCATTTT.